The 28 T cell receptor beta chains listed next were all sequenced from one sample in a study of T cell repertoires in cytomegalovirus infection. Their antigens are not known. TCRdb itself ran the reads through MiXCR, one entry per CDR3 protein. The data contain around 200,000 distinct CDR3 sequences, 30% to 45% of them singletons. The material sequenced was CD8+ T cells from cultured PBMCs, taken from culture after CMV antigen stimulation. These receptors were collected from a human donor in good health (CMV status not recorded). Some clones in this sample may be carry-over from other donors' samples.

V and J are TRBV11-2 and TRBJ2-1, with 7 bases lining up with TRBD2. Germline assignment: CDR1 SGHAT and CDR2 FQNNGV. The V and J ends lost 3 bases and 9 bases, in that order; junction bases with no gene match: 5. The CDR3 spans 13 residues. CDR3 in DNA: TGTGCCAGCAGCTTTTGGCGGGAGCTTGAGCAGTTCTTC. It translates to CASSFWRELEQFF.

This sequence joins TRBV19 and TRBJ2-1, with a tentative D call TRBD2 (7 bases). V was pared by 9 bases and J by 6 bases, with 18 bases between. This CDR3 comprises 14 residues. Germline-derived CDR1 and CDR2 are LNHDA and SQIVND (reference sequence). The CDR3 DNA sequence: TGTGCCAGCAAACTCGGGGGGCCGTTCAATGAGCAGTTCTTC. Translation gives CASKLGGPFNEQFF. The whole variable domain, filled in from reference TRBV19 and TRBJ2-1, reads DGGITQSPKYLFRKEGQNVTLSCEQNLNHDAMYWYRQDPGQGLRLIYYSQIVNDFQKGDIAEGYSVSREKKESFPLTVTSAQKNPTAFYLCASKLGGPFNEQFFGPGTRLTVL.

J is TRBJ1-3 and V is TRBV9, with D possibly TRBD1 on 6 matching bases. Germline CDR1 reads SGDLS; CDR2 reads YYNGEE. This CDR3 is built from 17 residues. V shed 2 bases and J shed 0 bases, with 15 bases lying between them. CDR3 in DNA: TGTGCCAGCAGCGTGATCGGGGGCGACTCCTCTGGAAACACCATATATTTT. Translation gives CASSVIGGDSSGNTIYF.

The genes are TRBV4-1 and TRBJ1-1; 7 positions agree with TRBD1. The germline V gene has CDR1 MGHRA and CDR2 YSYEKL. The CDR3 length is 15 residues. The ends lost 0 bases at V and 4 bases at J; junction bases unmatched: 5. This CDR3 reads CASSQDRAGGTEAFF. As DNA, the CDR3 is TGCGCCAGCAGCCAAGATCGGGCAGGGGGCACTGAAGCTTTCTTT.

The rearrangement uses TRBV29-1 and TRBJ1-2; 7 bases agree with TRBD1. This CDR3 has 13 amino acids. The germline CDR1 and CDR2 sequences are SQVTM and ANQGSEA. Losses at the gene ends were 5 bases for V and 4 bases for J; bases not matched to a gene: 7. CDR3 region: CSVYSGTAYGYTF. CDR3 in DNA: TGCAGCGTTTACTCCGGGACAGCCTATGGCTACACCTTC.

This clonotype was found once. The chain uses TRBV28 and TRBJ2-7; D gene uncertain. The CDR3 length is 13 residues. Trimming removed 3 bases from V and 3 bases from J, with 9 bases in between. Per germline, CDR1 MDHEN and CDR2 SYDVKM. The CDR3 nucleotides read TGTGCCAGCAGTTTTAAGATCATCTACGAGCAGTACTTC. It is translated as CASSFKIIYEQYF.

This clonotype was found a few times. The V and J genes are TRBV6-6 and TRBJ2-7, with 7 nucleotides matching TRBD1. CDR1 is MNHNY and CDR2 is SVGAGI in the germline V gene (reference sequence). The CDR3 loop spans 12 amino acids. Trimming removed 4 bases from V and 6 bases from J; junction bases left unmatched: 3. The chain's CDR3 is CASSLTGLEQYF. The CDR3 nucleotides are TGTGCCAGCAGTTTGACAGGGCTCGAGCAGTACTTC.

This clonotype occurred a few times. V usage is TRBV28 and J usage is TRBJ1-5, with D tentatively TRBD1 (5 bases). Trimming took 2 bases from V and 6 from J, leaving 11 bases between them. The CDR3 covers 14 residues. Germline CDR1 is MDHEN and CDR2 is SYDVKM. The CDR3 region is CASSLPGPFQPQHF. The DNA for the CDR3 is TGTGCCAGCAGTTTACCAGGGCCTTTTCAGCCCCAGCATTTT. Combining the CDR3 with reference TRBV28 and TRBJ1-5 gives the whole variable domain DVKVTQSSRYLVKRTGEKVFLECVQDMDHENMFWYRQDPGLGLRLIYFSYDVKMKEKGDIPEGYSVSREKKERFSLILESASTNQTSMYLCASSLPGPFQPQHFGDGTRLSIL.

V usage is TRBV7-9 and J usage is TRBJ2-7; D perhaps matches TRBD2 (6 bases). Trimming removed 5 bases from V and 4 bases from J, with 15 bases in between. Germline CDR1 reads SEHNR; CDR2 reads FQNEAQ (reference sequence). The length of the CDR3 is 14 residues. This chain's CDR3 is CASSARDFPYEQYF. The CDR3 DNA follows: TGTGCCAGCAGCGCCCGGGACTTTCCGTACGAGCAGTACTTC.

This chain connects TRBV3-1 to TRBJ2-7; TRBD2 might be the D (7 bases). The CDR3 runs 15 residues. V lost 0 bases to trimming and J lost 7 bases, with 16 bases between them. Germline V gene sequence: CDR1 LGHDT, CDR2 YNNKEL (reference sequence). This CDR3 is CASSQEGGGPEEQYF. In DNA, the CDR3 is TGTGCCAGCAGCCAAGAGGGCGGGGGCCCCGAAGAGCAGTACTTC.

This clonotype has just a few counts. The chain combines TRBV4-1 with TRBJ2-1; no clear D. Germline loops: CDR1 MGHRA, CDR2 YSYEKL. With 1 base removed from V and 5 bases from J, the gap between germline ends came to 9 bases. The CDR3 has 14 residues. DNA of the CDR3: TGCGCCAGCAGCCAAGTTCTAGGGAACAATGAGCAGTTCTTC. This encodes CASSQVLGNNEQFF.

The chain has TRBV7-3 and TRBJ2-5; weak D call: TRBD2 (5 bases). Trimming took off 1 base at V and 7 bases at J, with 13 bases between the two ends. Germline V gene lookup returns CDR1 SGHTA and CDR2 FQGTGA. The CDR3 sequence is 14 residues long. Here the CDR3 reads CASSLIGEGGTQYF. CDR3 DNA: TGTGCCAGCAGCTTAATAGGAGAGGGTGGGACCCAGTACTTC.

This clonotype was observed a handful of times. The rearrangement joins TRBV6-1 to TRBJ1-2; 9 bases align to TRBD1. The V segment lost 1 base and the J segment 3 bases; nucleotides outside the gene matches: 0. Germline assignment: CDR1 MNHNS and CDR2 SASEGT. The CDR3 covers 14 residues. CDR3 protein: CASSEGDRDYGYTF. In DNA form, the CDR3 reads TGTGCCAGCAGTGAAGGGGACAGGGACTATGGCTACACCTTC.

This chain joins TRBV7-2 and TRBJ2-2, with 9 nucleotides matching TRBD2. The length of the CDR3 is 18 residues. The V gene end was trimmed by 2 bases and the J gene end by 5 bases; junction bases not matched to a gene: 12. The germline gives CDR1 SGHTA, CDR2 FQGNSA. The CDR3 bases are TGTGCCAGCAGCTTACTAGCGGGACTGATAGAGACTACCGGGGAGCTGTTTTTT. It translates to CASSLLAGLIETTGELFF.

This chain links TRBV27 with TRBJ2-7; 7 bases map to TRBD1. In germline, CDR1 is MNHEY, CDR2 SMNVEV (reference sequence). The CDR3 is made up of 14 amino acids. V trimming: 2 bases; J trimming: 2 bases; junction bases outside the gene matches: 3. CDR3 loop: CASSLNRGAYEQYF. CDR3 coding DNA: TGTGCCAGCAGTTTAAACAGGGGCGCCTACGAGCAGTACTTC.

The genes are TRBV5-5 and TRBJ2-2; tentative D call: TRBD2 (6 bases). Germline lookup yields CDR1 SGHKS and CDR2 YYEKEE (reference sequence). The CDR3 extends over 15 amino acids. Between the trimmed V and J ends, which lost 5 bases and 2 bases, there was a span of 13 bases. The CDR3, as DNA: TGTGCCAGCAGTAAGCGGGCGGGTAACACCGGGGAGCTGTTTTTT. Its translation: CASSKRAGNTGELFF.

This clonotype was seen repeatedly, ten times or more. The chain uses TRBV7-8 and TRBJ2-7; possible D gene TRBD2, 5 bases. The CDR3 runs to 13 residues. Per germline, CDR1 SGHVS and CDR2 FQNEAQ. V lost 2 bases and J lost 6, with 11 bases in between. CDR3 in DNA: TGTGCCAGCAGCTTAATCGGGGAAGGCGAGCAGTACTTC. This gives the protein CASSLIGEGEQYF.

The chain recombines TRBV28 with TRBJ1-2; D is undetermined. This CDR3 has 16 amino acids. Germline CDR1 reads MDHEN; CDR2 reads SYDVKM. V was pared by 7 bases and J by 2 bases, with 20 bases between. The CDR3 bases are TGTGCCAGCATTTCAAATCAGTACGGTGCCAACTATGGCTACACCTTC. Its protein product is CASISNQYGANYGYTF.

The gene calls are TRBV27 and TRBJ1-4, with D possibly matching TRBD1 (6 bases). The ends were cut back, 2 bases at V and 0 bases at J, with 13 bases in the middle. The CDR3 has 17 residues. The V gene's germline CDR1 is MNHEY and CDR2 SMNVEV (reference sequence). CDR3 region: CASSLGGLPATNEKLFF. CDR3 nucleotide sequence: TGTGCCAGCAGTTTAGGGGGGCTGCCCGCAACTAATGAAAAACTGTTTTTT.

This rearrangement joins TRBV7-3 to TRBJ2-2, with TRBD2 matching over 14 bases. V dropped 1 base and J dropped 7; count of bases not matched to a gene: 2. From germline, CDR1 is SGHTA and CDR2 FQGTGA. CDR3 length equals 16 residues. CDR3 bases: TGTGCCAGCAGCTTAAGCGGGACTAGCGGGGGCGGGGAGCTGTTTTTT. It translates to CASSLSGTSGGGELFF.

This rearrangement joins TRBV27 to TRBJ2-5; 7 nucleotides match TRBD1. Germline assignment: CDR1 MNHEY and CDR2 SMNVEV (reference sequence). The V segment lost 8 bases and the J segment 7 bases; nucleotides outside the gene matches: 13. There are 14 residues in the CDR3. CDR3 region: CASRKQGPAGTQYF. In DNA, the CDR3 is TGTGCCAGCCGTAAACAGGGGCCGGCCGGGACCCAGTACTTC.

V usage is TRBV28 and J usage is TRBJ1-4; D is perhaps TRBD1 (6 bases). V lost 4 bases and J 4 bases, leaving 13 bases between the germline ends. The germline gives CDR1 MDHEN, CDR2 SYDVKM. The CDR3 extends over 15 amino acids. CDR3: CASSSRQAHNEKLFF. The CDR3 coding sequence is TGTGCCAGCAGTTCCCGACAGGCCCATAATGAAAAACTGTTTTTT.

The rearrangement links TRBV20-1 to TRBJ2-3, with TRBD2 identical over 14 bases. V lost 3 bases to trimming and J lost 4 bases; unmatched junction nucleotides: 3. The CDR3 consists of 15 residues. Per the germline V gene, CDR1 is DFQATT and CDR2 is SNEGSKA (reference sequence). The CDR3 sequence: CSASRTSGRSDTQYF. CDR3 sequence (DNA): TGCAGTGCTAGTAGGACTAGCGGGAGGTCAGATACGCAGTATTTT.

The chain combines TRBV13 with TRBJ2-2; D perhaps matches TRBD1 (5 bases). Germline values: CDR1 PRHDT, CDR2 FYEKMQ (reference sequence). V gave up 2 bases and J gave up 3 bases, with 7 bases separating them. The CDR3 contains 14 residues. The CDR3 loop is CASSLLQDTGELFF. The CDR3 region has the DNA TGTGCCAGCAGCTTATTACAGGACACCGGGGAGCTGTTTTTT.

The chain recombines TRBV29-1 with TRBJ2-1, with D unresolved. Trimming took off 4 bases at V and 9 bases at J, with 16 bases between the two ends. This CDR3 spans 13 amino acids. The V gene's germline CDR1 is SQVTM and CDR2 ANQGSEA. The CDR3 DNA reads as TGCAGCGTTGCTGGCGGCCCCTTTGGTGAGCAGTTCTTC. Residues: CSVAGGPFGEQFF.

V usage is TRBV10-3 and J usage is TRBJ2-2; unclear D gene. CDR1 is ENHRY and CDR2 is SYGVKD in the germline V gene. Trimming shortened V by 10 bases and J by 0 bases, and 9 bases separated the two germline ends. The CDR3 consists of 13 residues. The DNA for the CDR3 is TGTGCCACTAAGCAGCCGAACACCGGGGAGCTGTTTTTT. This sequence encodes CATKQPNTGELFF.

This clonotype was counted a few times. The rearrangement uses TRBV29-1 and TRBJ2-7, with 10 bases aligning to TRBD2. Germline V gene lookup returns CDR1 SQVTM and CDR2 ANQGSEA. With 6 bases clipped from V and 2 bases from J, the junction kept 4 bases outside the gene matches. This CDR3 has 13 residues. The CDR3 sequence: CSVPSGRAYEQYF. CDR3 DNA sequence: TGCAGCGTCCCTAGCGGGAGAGCCTACGAGCAGTACTTC.

This clonotype was picked up a small number of times. This chain joins TRBV28 and TRBJ2-6; D is possibly TRBD1 (6 bases). The CDR3 totals 18 residues. V dropped 5 bases and J dropped 0 bases, with 17 bases sitting between them. Germline assignment: CDR1 MDHEN and CDR2 SYDVKM. Here the CDR3 DNA reads TGTGCCAGCAGTCGCCCGGACAGTTCTCACTCTGGGGCCAACGTCCTGACTTTC. It translates to CASSRPDSSHSGANVLTF.